The 22 T cell receptor beta chains below come from one sample, sequenced in a study of T cell responses to AZD1222 COVID-19 vaccine. Sequenced by immunoSEQ multiplex PCR; TCRdb stores in-frame clones only, minus some. The table lists under 95,000 clones, around 90% of them singletons. Source: peripheral blood, taken on day 0 of AZD1222 vaccination. The receptors here all came from an adult in good health.

The chain combines TRBV5-1 with TRBJ1-1; the D is unclear. The CDR3 has 16 amino acids. Germline CDR1 reads SGHRS; CDR2 reads YFSETQ. With 1 base removed from V and 1 base from J, the gap between germline ends came to 14 bases. This chain's CDR3 is CASSLYPGQTNTEAFF. CDR3 sequence (DNA): TGCGCCAGCAGCTTGTATCCTGGTCAGACGAACACTGAAGCTTTCTTT.

This chain connects TRBV15 to TRBJ1-4; D might be TRBD1 (5 bases). V lost 6 bases and J 8 bases, leaving 19 bases between the germline ends. Looked up from germline, CDR1 is LNHNV and CDR2 is YYDKDF (reference sequence). The CDR3 totals 15 residues. The CDR3 reads CATSPGRGVAEKLFF. CDR3 DNA sequence: TGTGCCACCAGTCCCGGCCGGGGGGTGGCGGAAAAACTGTTTTTT.

The chain couples TRBV10-3 to TRBJ1-3; D ambiguous. From germline, CDR1 is ENHRY and CDR2 SYGVKD. The CDR3 has 15 amino acids. Trimming cost V 0 bases and J 4 bases, with 10 bases left between them. DNA for the CDR3: TGTGCCATCAGTGAGTCTGACACAAGGGGAAACACCATATATTTT. Encoded protein: CAISESDTRGNTIYF.

The rearrangement links TRBV24-1 to TRBJ2-1, with a tentative D call TRBD1 (6 bases). This CDR3 has 19 residues. V was shortened by 1 base and J by 0 bases, with 18 bases between the two germline ends. Germline V CDR1 and CDR2: KGHDR, SFDVKD. For the CDR3, the DNA is TGTGCCACCAGTGATTTACGTCAGGGGAACAAGAGCTCCTACAATGAGCAGTTCTTC. Translation gives CATSDLRQGNKSSYNEQFF.

This clone was picked up a small number of times. The V call is TRBV19, the J call TRBJ1-4, with D possibly TRBD1 on 5 matching bases. The germline V gene has CDR1 LNHDA and CDR2 SQIVND (reference sequence). CDR3 length equals 14 residues. V lost 5 bases, J lost 8 bases, and 15 bases lay in between. CDR3 nucleotides: TGTGCCAGTAGTTACGGGACTCGAGGGGAAAAACTGTTTTTT. It encodes CASSYGTRGEKLFF.

The V call is TRBV28, the J call TRBJ1-1; D not certain. The V gene's germline CDR1 is MDHEN and CDR2 SYDVKM. The V and J ends lost 6 bases and 1 base respectively, with 9 bases between them. This CDR3 comprises 13 residues. CDR3 region: CASSLTPNTEAFF. The CDR3 coding sequence is TGTGCCAGCAGCCTGACCCCGAACACTGAAGCTTTCTTT.

V is TRBV4-2 and J is TRBJ2-2; TRBD2 agrees at 12 bases. Germline CDR1 reads LGHNA; CDR2 reads YNFKEQ. The V segment lost 1 base and the J segment 1 base; nucleotides outside the gene matches: 7. This CDR3 is built from 19 residues. The CDR3: CASSQVGQGLAGNTGELFF. CDR3 in DNA: TGTGCCAGCAGCCAAGTCGGACAGGGACTAGCGGGGAACACCGGGGAGCTGTTTTTT.

This clone was observed a single time. The rearrangement links TRBV2 to TRBJ2-1; 12 bases fit TRBD1. This CDR3 region has 16 residues. CDR1 SNHLY and CDR2 FYNNEI come from the germline V gene. V was pared by 5 bases and J by 7 bases, with 9 bases of the junction left unmatched. The CDR3 is CASSLGQGAPQNEQFF. Written as DNA, the CDR3 is TGTGCCAGCAGTTTGGGACAGGGGGCGCCGCAGAATGAGCAGTTCTTC.

This clone was seen a few times. The chain is built from TRBV9 and TRBJ2-2; D possibly corresponds to TRBD2 (5 bases). Germline V gene lookup returns CDR1 SGDLS and CDR2 YYNGEE. The V end lost 0 bases, the J end lost 4 bases, and 13 bases lay between the germline ends. This CDR3 is built from 16 residues. Here the CDR3 reads CASSVGLAHSTGELFF. Here the CDR3 DNA reads TGTGCCAGCAGCGTAGGGCTAGCCCATAGCACCGGGGAGCTGTTTTTT. Complete variable domain (other parts from reference TRBV9 and TRBJ2-2): DSGVTQTPKHLITATGQRVTLRCSPRSGDLSVYWYQQSLDQGLQFLIQYYNGEERAKGNILERFSAQQFPDLHSELNLSSLELGDSALYFCASSVGLAHSTGELFFGEGSRLTVL.

The genes are TRBV7-7 and TRBJ2-2, with TRBD1 matching 10 bases. The CDR3 loop spans 15 amino acids. J was trimmed by 4 bases and V by 5 bases; bases with no gene match: 4. Germline V gene sequence: CDR1 SSHAT, CDR2 FNYEAQ (reference sequence). CDR3 DNA sequence: TGTGCCAGCAGCCCCGGGACAGGGGCCACCGGGGAGCTGTTTTTT. Translated: CASSPGTGATGELFF.

The chain carries TRBV4-1 and TRBJ1-4; D call uncertain. The CDR3 has 16 amino acids. Between the trimmed V and J ends, which lost 1 base and 0 bases, there was a span of 9 bases. Germline V lookup: CDR1 MGHRA, CDR2 YSYEKL. The CDR3 is CASSQAYGTTNEKLFF. Here the CDR3 DNA reads TGCGCCAGCAGCCAAGCTTACGGAACAACTAATGAAAAACTGTTTTTT.

The V call is TRBV5-1, the J call TRBJ2-7; either TRBD1 or TRBD2 may supply D (5 bases each). V gave up 7 bases and J gave up 0 bases, with 23 bases separating them. CDR1 is SGHRS and CDR2 is YFSETQ in the germline V gene. The CDR3 length is 17 residues. CDR3 DNA: TGCGCCAGCGACTTCCGACAGAGCGGAACTCGCTCCTACGAGCAGTACTTC. This codes for CASDFRQSGTRSYEQYF.

The rearrangement joins TRBV3-1 (or the pseudogene TRBV3-2) to TRBJ2-1; D gene unclear. V lost 3 bases to trimming and J lost 8 bases, with 20 bases between them. CDR3 length equals 16 residues. Germline CDR1 LGHDT, CDR2 YNNKEL (reference sequence). CDR3 coding DNA: TGTGCCAGCAGCCAGCCCCCCCGAGGTAGAAGGGATGAGCAGTTCTTC. Amino acid sequence: CASSQPPRGRRDEQFF.

The chain combines TRBV30 with TRBJ1-2, with no clear D. V dropped 0 bases and J dropped 4 bases, with 9 bases sitting between them. The CDR3 length is 13 residues. The germline gives CDR1 GTSNPN, CDR2 SVGIG (reference sequence). This CDR3 is CAWSVEASYGYTF. The CDR3 bases are TGTGCCTGGAGTGTTGAGGCGTCCTATGGCTACACCTTC. The complete variable domain, with remaining parts taken from reference TRBV30 and TRBJ1-2, reads SQTIHQWPATLVQPVGSPLSLECTVEGTSNPNLYWYRQAAGRGLQLLFYSVGIGQISSEVPQNLSASRPQDRQFILSSKKLLLSDSGFYLCAWSVEASYGYTFGSGTRLTVV.

This clone occurred a few times. V usage is TRBV3-1 (or the pseudogene TRBV3-2) and J usage is TRBJ2-3, with TRBD2 matching 10 bases. CDR1 is LGHDT, CDR2 YNNKEL, per germline (reference sequence). This CDR3 spans 16 amino acids. After removal of 6 bases from V and 5 bases from J, the junction contained 11 bases not matched to a gene. The CDR3 bases are TGTGCCAGCAGTCCCCCCCAGCGGGGGGGCAAAGATACGCAGTATTTT. Translated, it gives CASSPPQRGGKDTQYF.

V usage is TRBV5-4 and J usage is TRBJ2-5, with 12 nucleotides matching TRBD2. The CDR3 covers 15 residues. Germline V gives CDR1 SGHNT, CDR2 YYREEE (reference sequence). The V gene end was trimmed by 5 bases and the J gene end by 1 base; junction bases not matched to a gene: 3. The CDR3 region is CASRATSGGQETQYF. The CDR3 DNA reads TGTGCCAGCAGGGCGACTAGCGGGGGCCAAGAGACCCAGTACTTC.

V usage is TRBV5-1 and J usage is TRBJ1-3; D is uncertain. Germline CDR1 is SGHRS and CDR2 is YFSETQ. The CDR3 loop spans 11 amino acids. The V and J ends lost 2 bases and 7 bases respectively, with 4 bases between them. The CDR3 here is CASSFGNTIYF. CDR3 bases: TGCGCCAGCAGCTTTGGTAACACCATATATTTT.

The CDR3 region has the DNA TGTGCCAGCAGTTACTCGTTTGTCGGGACCTACGAGCAGTACTTC. This translates into CASSYSFVGTYEQYF. The chain has TRBV6-5 and TRBJ2-7, with D perhaps matching TRBD2 (5 bases). V was pared by 0 bases and J by 2 bases, with 11 bases between. The length of the CDR3 is 15 residues. Germline values: CDR1 MNHEY, CDR2 SVGAGI.

This chain uses TRBV7-9 with TRBJ1-1; possible D gene TRBD1, 5 bases. The CDR3 totals 13 residues. The V and J ends lost 3 bases and 5 bases respectively, with 10 bases between them. In germline, CDR1 is SEHNR, CDR2 FQNEAQ (reference sequence). In DNA, the CDR3 is TGTGCCAGCAGCTTGGACGGGGGGACTGAAGCTTTCTTT. Its protein product is CASSLDGGTEAFF.

This clone has more than one count but fewer than ten. The J gene is TRBJ2-2, the V gene TRBV5-5, with 7 positions matching TRBD1. Per the germline V gene, CDR1 is SGHKS and CDR2 is YYEKEE (reference sequence). This CDR3 is built from 17 residues. With V trimmed by 2 bases and J by 0 bases, 7 bases remained unmatched. The CDR3 sequence: CASSFQVGQANTGELFF. In DNA, the CDR3 is TGTGCCAGCAGCTTCCAAGTCGGACAGGCGAACACCGGGGAGCTGTTTTTT.

The V call is TRBV5-4, the J call TRBJ1-4, with a tentative D call TRBD1 (5 bases). The CDR3 runs 14 residues. V lost 3 bases and J lost 12, with 18 bases in between. Germline CDR1 SGHNT, CDR2 YYREEE (reference sequence). The CDR3 DNA follows: TGTGCCAGCAGCTCCGCTGGGACGCTCGGGGAACTGTTTTTT. Its protein product is CASSSAGTLGELFF.

The rearrangement joins TRBV7-2 to TRBJ1-2, with a possible D match to TRBD1 (6 bases). Germline V gives CDR1 SGHTA, CDR2 FQGNSA. V lost 4 bases, J lost 2 bases, and 14 bases lay in between. The CDR3 has 15 amino acids. This CDR3 is CASSSRWTANYGYTF. CDR3 nucleotide sequence: TGTGCCAGCAGCTCCCGATGGACAGCGAACTATGGCTACACCTTC. Full variable domain (missing parts from reference TRBV7-2 and TRBJ1-2): GAGVSQSPSNKVTEKGKDVELRCDPISGHTALYWYRQSLGQGLEFLIYFQGNSAPDKSGLPSDRFSAERTGGSVSTLTIQRTQQEDSAVYLCASSSRWTANYGYTFGSGTRLTVV.